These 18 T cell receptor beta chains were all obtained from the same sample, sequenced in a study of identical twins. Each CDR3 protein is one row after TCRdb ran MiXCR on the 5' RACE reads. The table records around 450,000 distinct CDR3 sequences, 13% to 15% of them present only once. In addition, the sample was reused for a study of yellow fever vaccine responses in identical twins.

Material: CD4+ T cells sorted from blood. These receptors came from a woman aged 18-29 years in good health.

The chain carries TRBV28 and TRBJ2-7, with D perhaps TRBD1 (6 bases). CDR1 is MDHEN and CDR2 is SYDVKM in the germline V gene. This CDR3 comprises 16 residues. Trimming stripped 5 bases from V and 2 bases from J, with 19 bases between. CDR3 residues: CASSNPRDILPYEQYV. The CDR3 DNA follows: TGTGCCAGCAGTAATCCAAGGGACATCTTGCCCTACGAGCAGTACGTC.

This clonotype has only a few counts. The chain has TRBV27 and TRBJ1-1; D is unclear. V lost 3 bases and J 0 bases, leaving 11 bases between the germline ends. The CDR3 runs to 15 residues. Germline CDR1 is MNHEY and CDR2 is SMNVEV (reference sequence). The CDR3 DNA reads TGTGCCAGCAGTTTGGATAGAATTATGAACACTGAAGCTTTCTTT. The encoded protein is CASSLDRIMNTEAFF.

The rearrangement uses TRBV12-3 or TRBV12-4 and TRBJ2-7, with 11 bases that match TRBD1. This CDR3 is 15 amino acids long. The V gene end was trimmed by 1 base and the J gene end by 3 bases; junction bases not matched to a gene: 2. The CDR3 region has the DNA TGTGCCAGCAGTTTAGTAGGGACAGGGGGCTACGAGCAGTACTTC. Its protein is CASSLVGTGGYEQYF.

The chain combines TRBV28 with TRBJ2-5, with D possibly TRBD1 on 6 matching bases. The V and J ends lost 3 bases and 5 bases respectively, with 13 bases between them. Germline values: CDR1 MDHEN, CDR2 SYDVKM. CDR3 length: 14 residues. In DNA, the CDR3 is TGTGCCAGCAGTTTGTACAGGGACGGGGAGACCCAGTACTTC. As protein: CASSLYRDGETQYF. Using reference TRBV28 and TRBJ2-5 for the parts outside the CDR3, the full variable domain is DVKVTQSSRYLVKRTGEKVFLECVQDMDHENMFWYRQDPGLGLRLIYFSYDVKMKEKGDIPEGYSVSREKKERFSLILESASTNQTSMYLCASSLYRDGETQYFGPGTRLLVL.

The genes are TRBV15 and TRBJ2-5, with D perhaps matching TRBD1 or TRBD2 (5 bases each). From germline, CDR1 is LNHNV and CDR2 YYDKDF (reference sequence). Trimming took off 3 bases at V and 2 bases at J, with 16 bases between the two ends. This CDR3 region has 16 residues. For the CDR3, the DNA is TGTGCCACCAGCAGCGACTGGGGGATCAAACAAGAGACCCAGTACTTC. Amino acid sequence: CATSSDWGIKQETQYF.

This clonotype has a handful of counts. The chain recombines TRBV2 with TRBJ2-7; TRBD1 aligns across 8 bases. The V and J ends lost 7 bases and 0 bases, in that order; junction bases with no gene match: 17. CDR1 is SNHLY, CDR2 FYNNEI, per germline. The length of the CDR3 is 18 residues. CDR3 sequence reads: CASTLGQGAALSSYEQYF. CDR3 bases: TGTGCCAGCACCTTGGGGCAGGGGGCCGCCCTGTCCTCCTACGAGCAGTACTTC.

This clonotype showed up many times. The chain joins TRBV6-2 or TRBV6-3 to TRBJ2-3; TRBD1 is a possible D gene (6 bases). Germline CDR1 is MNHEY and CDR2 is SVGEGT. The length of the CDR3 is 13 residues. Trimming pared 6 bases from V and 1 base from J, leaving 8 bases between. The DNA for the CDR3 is TGTGCCAGCAGAAGACAGGGCACAGATACGCAGTATTTT. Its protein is CASRRQGTDTQYF.

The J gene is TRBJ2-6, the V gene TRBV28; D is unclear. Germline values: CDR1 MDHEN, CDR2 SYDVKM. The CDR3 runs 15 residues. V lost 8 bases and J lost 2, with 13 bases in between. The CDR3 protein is CASSRAAAGANVLTF. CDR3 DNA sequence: TGTGCCAGCTCCCGAGCCGCCGCTGGGGCCAACGTCCTGACTTTC. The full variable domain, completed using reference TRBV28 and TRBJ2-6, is DVKVTQSSRYLVKRTGEKVFLECVQDMDHENMFWYRQDPGLGLRLIYFSYDVKMKEKGDIPEGYSVSREKKERFSLILESASTNQTSMYLCASSRAAAGANVLTFGAGSRLTVL.

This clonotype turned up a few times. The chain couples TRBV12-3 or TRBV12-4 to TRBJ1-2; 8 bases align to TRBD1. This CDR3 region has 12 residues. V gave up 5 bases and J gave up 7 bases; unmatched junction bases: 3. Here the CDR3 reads CASSTGQGGYTF. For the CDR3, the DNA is TGTGCCAGCAGTACCGGACAGGGTGGCTACACCTTC.

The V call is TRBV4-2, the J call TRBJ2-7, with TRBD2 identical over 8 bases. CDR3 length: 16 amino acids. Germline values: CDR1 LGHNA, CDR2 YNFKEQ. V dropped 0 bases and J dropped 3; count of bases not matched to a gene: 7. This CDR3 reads CASSQDRGGRGYEQYF. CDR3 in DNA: TGTGCCAGCAGCCAAGATCGGGGGGGACGGGGCTACGAGCAGTACTTC.

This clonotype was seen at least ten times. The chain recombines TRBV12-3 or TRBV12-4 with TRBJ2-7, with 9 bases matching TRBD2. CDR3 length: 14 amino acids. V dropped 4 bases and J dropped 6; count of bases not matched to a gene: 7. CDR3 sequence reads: CASSSLSGGSEQYF. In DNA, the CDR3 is TGTGCCAGCAGTTCCCTTAGCGGGGGCAGCGAGCAGTACTTC.

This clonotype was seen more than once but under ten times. CDR3 protein: CSVEWASNPTDTQYF. In nucleotides, the CDR3 is TGCAGCGTTGAGTGGGCCTCCAACCCCACAGATACGCAGTATTTT. The chain is built from TRBV29-1 and TRBJ2-3; D not resolved. V shed 3 bases and J shed 2 bases, with 15 bases lying between them. The CDR3 is made up of 15 amino acids. Germline CDR1 SQVTM, CDR2 ANQGSEA.

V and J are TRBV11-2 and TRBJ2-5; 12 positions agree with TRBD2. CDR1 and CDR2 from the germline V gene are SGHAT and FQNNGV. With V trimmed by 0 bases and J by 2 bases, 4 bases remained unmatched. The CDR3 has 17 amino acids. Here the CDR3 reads CASSLDGLAGNQETQYF. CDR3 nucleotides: TGTGCCAGCAGCTTAGATGGACTAGCGGGAAATCAAGAGACCCAGTACTTC.

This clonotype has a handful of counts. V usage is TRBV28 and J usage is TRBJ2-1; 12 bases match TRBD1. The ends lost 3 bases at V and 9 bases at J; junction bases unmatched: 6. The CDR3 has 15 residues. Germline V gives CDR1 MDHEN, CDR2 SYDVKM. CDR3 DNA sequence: TGTGCCAGCAGTTTCCCCGGGACAGGGGGCGGTGAGCAGTTCTTC. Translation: CASSFPGTGGGEQFF.

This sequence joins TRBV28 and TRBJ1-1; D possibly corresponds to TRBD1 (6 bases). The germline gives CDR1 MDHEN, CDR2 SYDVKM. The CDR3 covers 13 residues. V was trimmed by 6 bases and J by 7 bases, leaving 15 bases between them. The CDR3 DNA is TGTGCCAGCAGCCGCCGGTGGGGGCTTGAAGCTTTCTTT. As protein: CASSRRWGLEAFF. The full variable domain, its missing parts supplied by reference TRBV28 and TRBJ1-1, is DVKVTQSSRYLVKRTGEKVFLECVQDMDHENMFWYRQDPGLGLRLIYFSYDVKMKEKGDIPEGYSVSREKKERFSLILESASTNQTSMYLCASSRRWGLEAFFGQGTRLTVV.

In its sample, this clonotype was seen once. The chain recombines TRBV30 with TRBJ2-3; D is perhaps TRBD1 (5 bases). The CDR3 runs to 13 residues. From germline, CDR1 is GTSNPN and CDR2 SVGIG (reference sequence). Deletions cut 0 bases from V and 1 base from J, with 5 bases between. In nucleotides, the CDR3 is TGTGCCTGGAGTGTACAGGGCACAGATACGCAGTATTTT. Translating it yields CAWSVQGTDTQYF.

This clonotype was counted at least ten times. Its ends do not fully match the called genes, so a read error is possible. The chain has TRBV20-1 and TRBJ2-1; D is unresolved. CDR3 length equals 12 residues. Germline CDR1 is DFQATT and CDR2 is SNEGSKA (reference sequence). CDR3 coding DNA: TGCAGTGTTAACCTGGGGTGGGATGTTAGGGTCTTC. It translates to CSVNLGWDVRVF.

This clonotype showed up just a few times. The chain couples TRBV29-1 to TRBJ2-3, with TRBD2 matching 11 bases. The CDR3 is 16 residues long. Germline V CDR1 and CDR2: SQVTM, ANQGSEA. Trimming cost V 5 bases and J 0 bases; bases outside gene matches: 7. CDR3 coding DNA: TGCAGCGTTAAGGGGACTAGCGGAGCTAGCACAGATACGCAGTATTTT. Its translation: CSVKGTSGASTDTQYF.